This T cell receptor (beta chain) originates from a study of T cell responses to AZD1222 COVID-19 vaccine. Profiling relied on immunoSEQ multiplex PCR, and the TCRdb table lists in-frame clones only, not all of them. The sample has 84,000 or so clones; 70% to 90% are singletons. The source of this sequence is an adult in good health. This sample comprised peripheral blood, obtained on day 0 of AZD1222 vaccination.

The CDR3 nucleotides are TGTGCCAGCTCACCCGGAGGGGGGTATCCCTACGAGCAGTACTTC. It codes for CASSPGGGYPYEQYF. The rearrangement uses TRBV18 and TRBJ2-7; D may be TRBD1 or TRBD2 (6 bases each). V was clipped by 3 bases and J by 2 bases, with 14 bases between them. The CDR3 totals 15 residues. Germline V gene sequence: CDR1 KGHSH, CDR2 LQKENI. Full variable domain (outside the CDR3, taken from reference TRBV18 and TRBJ2-7): NAGVMQNPRHLVRRRGQEARLRCSPMKGHSHVYWYRQLPEEGLKFMVYLQKENIIDESGMPKERFSAEFPKEGPSILRIQQVVRGDSAAYFCASSPGGGYPYEQYFGPGTRLTVT.